The 3 T cell receptor beta chains presented below share a single source sample, sequenced in a study of early T cells in non-severe SARS-CoV-2 infection. One entry per CDR3 protein results from TCRdb running MiXCR on the 5' RACE reads. The sample carries tens of thousands of distinct CDR3 sequences, around 5.7% recorded once. Sequencing was performed on whole blood. The receptor set was obtained from an adult who was a healthcare worker with PCR-confirmed SARS-CoV-2 infection or an uninfected control (not recorded which).

This clonotype was picked up a small number of times. The chain is built from TRBV12-3 or TRBV12-4 and TRBJ2-5; 9 bases are shared with TRBD2. This CDR3 comprises 15 residues. V dropped 6 bases and J dropped 7; count of bases not matched to a gene: 12. Here the CDR3 reads CASSLRAGGSVTQYF. Written as DNA, the CDR3 is TGTGCCAGCAGCCTCCGGGCGGGGGGGTCAGTGACCCAGTACTTC.

This clonotype was counted between two and nine times. J is TRBJ1-1 and V is TRBV11-2, with D tentatively TRBD1 (5 bases). The CDR3 runs to 13 residues. Germline CDR1 reads SGHAT; CDR2 reads FQNNGV. V gave up 0 bases and J gave up 7 bases, with 9 bases separating them. CDR3 amino acids: CASSLDLTVEAFF. The CDR3 DNA is TGTGCCAGCAGCTTAGATCTGACAGTTGAAGCTTTCTTT.

This clonotype was counted many times. This chain uses TRBV6-6 with TRBJ2-6, with 8 bases fitting TRBD1. Trimming cost V 5 bases and J 4 bases; bases outside gene matches: 7. The CDR3 extends over 16 amino acids. The V gene's germline CDR1 is MNHNY and CDR2 SVGAGI (reference sequence). In DNA, the CDR3 is TGTGCCAGCAGTCAACTGGACAGGGCCGGGGCCAACGTCCTGACTTTC. As protein: CASSQLDRAGANVLTF.